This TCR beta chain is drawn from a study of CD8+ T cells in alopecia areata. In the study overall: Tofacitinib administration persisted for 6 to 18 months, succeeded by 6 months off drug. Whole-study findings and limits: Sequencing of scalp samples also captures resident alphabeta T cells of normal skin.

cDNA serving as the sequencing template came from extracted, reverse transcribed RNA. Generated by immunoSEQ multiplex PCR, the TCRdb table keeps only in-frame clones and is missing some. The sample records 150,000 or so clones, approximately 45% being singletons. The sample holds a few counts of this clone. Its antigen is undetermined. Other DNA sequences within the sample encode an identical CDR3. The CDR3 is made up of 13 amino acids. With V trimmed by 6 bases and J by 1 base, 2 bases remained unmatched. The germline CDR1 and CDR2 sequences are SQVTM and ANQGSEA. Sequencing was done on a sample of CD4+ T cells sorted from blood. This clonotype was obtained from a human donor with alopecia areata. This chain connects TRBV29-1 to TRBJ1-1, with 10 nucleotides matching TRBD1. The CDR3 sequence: CSVDRGQNTEAFF. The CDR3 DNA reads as TGCAGCGTCGACAGGGGGCAGAACACTGAAGCTTTCTTT.